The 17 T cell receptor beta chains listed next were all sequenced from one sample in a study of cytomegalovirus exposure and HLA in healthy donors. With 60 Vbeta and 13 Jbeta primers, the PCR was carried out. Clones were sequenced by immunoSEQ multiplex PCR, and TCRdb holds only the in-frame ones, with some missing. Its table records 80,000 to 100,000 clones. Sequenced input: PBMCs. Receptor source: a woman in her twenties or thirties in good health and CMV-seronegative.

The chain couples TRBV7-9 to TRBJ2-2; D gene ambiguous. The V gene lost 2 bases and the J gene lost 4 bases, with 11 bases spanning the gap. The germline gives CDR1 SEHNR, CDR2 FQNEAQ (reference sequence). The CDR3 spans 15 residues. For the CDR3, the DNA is TGTGCCAGCAGCTTACGCGGATTCTCCACCGGGGAGCTGTTTTTT. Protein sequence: CASSLRGFSTGELFF.

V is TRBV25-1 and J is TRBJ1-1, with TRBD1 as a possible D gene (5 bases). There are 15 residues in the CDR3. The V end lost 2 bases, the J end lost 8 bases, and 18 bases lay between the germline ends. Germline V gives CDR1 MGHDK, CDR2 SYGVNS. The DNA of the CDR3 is TGTGCCAGCAGTGAAGGGGGTTCGGGGGGGACCGAAGCTTTCTTT. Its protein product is CASSEGGSGGTEAFF. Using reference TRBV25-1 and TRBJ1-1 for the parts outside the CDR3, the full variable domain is EADIYQTPRYLVIGTGKKITLECSQTMGHDKMYWYQQDPGMELHLIHYSYGVNSTEKGDLSSESTVSRIRTEHFPLTLESARPSHTSQYLCASSEGGSGGTEAFFGQGTRLTVV.

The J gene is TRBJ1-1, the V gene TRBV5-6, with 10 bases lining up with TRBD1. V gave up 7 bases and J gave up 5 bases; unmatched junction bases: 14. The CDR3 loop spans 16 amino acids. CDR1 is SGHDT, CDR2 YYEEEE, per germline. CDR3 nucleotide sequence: TGTGCCAGCGTCTCATTAGGGACAGGGGTCCGGACTGAAGCTTTCTTT. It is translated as CASVSLGTGVRTEAFF.

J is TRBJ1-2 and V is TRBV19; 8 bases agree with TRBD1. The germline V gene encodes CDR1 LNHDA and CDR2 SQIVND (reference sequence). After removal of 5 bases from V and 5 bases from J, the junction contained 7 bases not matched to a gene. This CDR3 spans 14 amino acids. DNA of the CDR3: TGTGCCAGTAGTCCAGGGACAGGCGTATATGGCTACACCTTC. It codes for CASSPGTGVYGYTF.

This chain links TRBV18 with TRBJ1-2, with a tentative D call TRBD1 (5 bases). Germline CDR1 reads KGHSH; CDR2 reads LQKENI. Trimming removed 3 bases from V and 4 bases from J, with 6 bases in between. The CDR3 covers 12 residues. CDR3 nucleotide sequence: TGTGCCAGCTCACCTGACAGCTATGGCTACACCTTC. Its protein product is CASSPDSYGYTF.

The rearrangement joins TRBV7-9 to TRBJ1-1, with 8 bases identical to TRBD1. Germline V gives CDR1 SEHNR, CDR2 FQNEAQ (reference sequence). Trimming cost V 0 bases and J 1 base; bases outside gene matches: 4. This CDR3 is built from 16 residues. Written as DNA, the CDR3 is TGTGCCAGCAGCTTAGCGAGGACAGGGACGAACACTGAAGCTTTCTTT. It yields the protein CASSLARTGTNTEAFF.

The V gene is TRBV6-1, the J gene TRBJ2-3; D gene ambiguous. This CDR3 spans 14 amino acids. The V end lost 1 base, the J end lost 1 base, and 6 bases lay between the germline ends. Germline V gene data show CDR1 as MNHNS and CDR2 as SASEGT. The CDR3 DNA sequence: TGTGCCAGCAGTGAAGGAGGCCGCACAGATACGCAGTATTTT. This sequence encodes CASSEGGRTDTQYF.

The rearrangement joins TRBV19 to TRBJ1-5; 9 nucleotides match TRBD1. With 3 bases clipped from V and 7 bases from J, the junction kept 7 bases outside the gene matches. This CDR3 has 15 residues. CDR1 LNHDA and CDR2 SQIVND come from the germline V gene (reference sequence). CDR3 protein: CASSMPRDRAQPQHF. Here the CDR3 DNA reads TGTGCCAGTAGTATGCCCCGGGACAGGGCGCAGCCCCAGCATTTT.

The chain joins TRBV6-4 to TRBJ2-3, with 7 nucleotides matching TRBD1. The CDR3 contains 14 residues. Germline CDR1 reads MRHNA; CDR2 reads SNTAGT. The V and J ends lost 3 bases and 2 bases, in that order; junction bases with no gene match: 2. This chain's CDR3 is CASSEGTDTDTQYF. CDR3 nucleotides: TGTGCCAGCAGTGAGGGGACAGACACAGATACGCAGTATTTT.

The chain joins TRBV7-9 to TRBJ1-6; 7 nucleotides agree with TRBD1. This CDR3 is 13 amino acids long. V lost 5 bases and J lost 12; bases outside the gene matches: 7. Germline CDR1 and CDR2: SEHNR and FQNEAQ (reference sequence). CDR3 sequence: CASSVAGGEPLHF. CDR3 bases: TGTGCCAGCAGCGTTGCAGGGGGAGAACCCCTCCACTTT.

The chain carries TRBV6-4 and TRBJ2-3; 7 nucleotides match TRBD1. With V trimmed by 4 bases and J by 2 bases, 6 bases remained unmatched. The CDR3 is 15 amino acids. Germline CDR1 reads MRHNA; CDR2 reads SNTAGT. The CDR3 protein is CASSARDSPTDTQYF. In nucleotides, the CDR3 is TGTGCCAGCAGTGCTCGGGACAGCCCCACAGATACGCAGTATTTT.

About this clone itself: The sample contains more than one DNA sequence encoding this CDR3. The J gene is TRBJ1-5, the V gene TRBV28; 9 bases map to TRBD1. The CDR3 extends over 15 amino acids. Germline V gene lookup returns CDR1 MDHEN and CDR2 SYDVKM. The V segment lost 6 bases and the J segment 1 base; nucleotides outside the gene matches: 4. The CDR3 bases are TGTGCCAGCAGCTCGACAGGGGGGAGCAATCAGCCCCAGCATTTT. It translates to CASSSTGGSNQPQHF.

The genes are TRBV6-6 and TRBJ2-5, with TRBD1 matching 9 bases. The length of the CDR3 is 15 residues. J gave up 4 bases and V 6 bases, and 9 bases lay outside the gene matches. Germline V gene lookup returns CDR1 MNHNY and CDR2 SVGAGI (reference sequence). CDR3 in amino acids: CASSSGTGFRETQYF. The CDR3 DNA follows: TGTGCCAGCAGCTCCGGGACAGGGTTTCGAGAGACCCAGTACTTC.

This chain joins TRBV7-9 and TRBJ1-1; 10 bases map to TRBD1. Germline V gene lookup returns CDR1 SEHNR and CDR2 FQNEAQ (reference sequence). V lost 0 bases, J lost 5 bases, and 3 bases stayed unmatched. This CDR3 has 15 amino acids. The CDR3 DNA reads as TGTGCCAGCAGCTTAGCGGGACAGGGGAATACTGAAGCTTTCTTT. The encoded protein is CASSLAGQGNTEAFF.

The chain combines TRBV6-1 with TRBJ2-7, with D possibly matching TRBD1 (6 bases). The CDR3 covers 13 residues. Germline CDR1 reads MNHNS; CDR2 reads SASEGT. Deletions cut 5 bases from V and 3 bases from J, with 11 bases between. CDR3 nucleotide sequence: TGTGCCAGCAGTATTCGACAGGACTACGAGCAGTACTTC. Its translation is CASSIRQDYEQYF.

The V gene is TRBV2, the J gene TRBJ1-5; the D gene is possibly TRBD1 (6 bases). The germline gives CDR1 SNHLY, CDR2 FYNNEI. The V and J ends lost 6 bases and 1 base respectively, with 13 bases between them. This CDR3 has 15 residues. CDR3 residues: CASSQQGRSNQPQHF. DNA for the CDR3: TGTGCCAGCAGCCAACAGGGTCGGAGCAATCAGCCCCAGCATTTT.

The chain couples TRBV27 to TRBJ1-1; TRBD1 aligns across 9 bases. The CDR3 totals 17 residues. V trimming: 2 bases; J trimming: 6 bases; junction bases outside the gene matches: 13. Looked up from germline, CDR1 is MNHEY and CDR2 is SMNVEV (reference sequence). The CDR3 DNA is TGTGCCAGCAGTTTAACAGGGACAGGGCCGCGGGGTGCTGAAGCTTTCTTT. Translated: CASSLTGTGPRGAEAFF.